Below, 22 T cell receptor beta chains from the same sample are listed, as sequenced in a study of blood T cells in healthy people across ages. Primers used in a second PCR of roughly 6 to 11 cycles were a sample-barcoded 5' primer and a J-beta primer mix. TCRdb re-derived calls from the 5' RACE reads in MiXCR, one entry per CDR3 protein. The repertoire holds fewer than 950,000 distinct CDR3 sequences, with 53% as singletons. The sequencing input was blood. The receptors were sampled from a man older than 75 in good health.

The DNA for the CDR3 is TGTGCCAGCACCTCAGACGGGAGCTCCTACAATGAGCAGTTCTTC. Translation: CASTSDGSSYNEQFF. This rearrangement joins TRBV9 to TRBJ2-1; tentative D call: TRBD2 (6 bases). Germline V gives CDR1 SGDLS, CDR2 YYNGEE. Deletions cut 6 bases from V and 0 bases from J, with 13 bases between. The CDR3 extends over 15 amino acids. Together with reference TRBV9 and TRBJ2-1, the CDR3 gives the full variable domain: DSGVTQTPKHLITATGQRVTLRCSPRSGDLSVYWYQQSLDQGLQFLIQYYNGEERAKGNILERFSAQQFPDLHSELNLSSLELGDSALYFCASTSDGSSYNEQFFGPGTRLTVL.

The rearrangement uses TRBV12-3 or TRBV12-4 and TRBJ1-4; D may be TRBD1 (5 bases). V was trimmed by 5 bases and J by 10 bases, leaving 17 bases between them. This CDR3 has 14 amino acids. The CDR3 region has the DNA TGTGCCAGCAGTCTCGGGGCGGCGGGCGGAAAACTGTTTTTT. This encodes CASSLGAAGGKLFF.

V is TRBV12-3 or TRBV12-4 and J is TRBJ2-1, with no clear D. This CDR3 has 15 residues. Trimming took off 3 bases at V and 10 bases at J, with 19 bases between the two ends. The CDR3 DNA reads TGTGCCAGCAGTTTGGGTGACATTAGGTCATGGGAGCAGTTCTTC. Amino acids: CASSLGDIRSWEQFF.

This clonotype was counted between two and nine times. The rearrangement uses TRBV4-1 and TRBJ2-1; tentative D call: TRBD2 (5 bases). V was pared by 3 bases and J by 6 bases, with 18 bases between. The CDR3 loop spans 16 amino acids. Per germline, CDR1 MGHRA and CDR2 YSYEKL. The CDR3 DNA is TGCGCCAGCAGCCATGGGAGTCTAATTCCGCGCAATGAGCAGTTCTTC. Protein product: CASSHGSLIPRNEQFF.

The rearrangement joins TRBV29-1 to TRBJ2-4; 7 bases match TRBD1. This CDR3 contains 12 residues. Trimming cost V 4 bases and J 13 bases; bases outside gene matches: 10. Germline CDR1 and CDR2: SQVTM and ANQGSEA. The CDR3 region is CSVGKGANEQYF. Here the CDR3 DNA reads TGCAGCGTTGGCAAGGGGGCAAATGAGCAGTACTTC.

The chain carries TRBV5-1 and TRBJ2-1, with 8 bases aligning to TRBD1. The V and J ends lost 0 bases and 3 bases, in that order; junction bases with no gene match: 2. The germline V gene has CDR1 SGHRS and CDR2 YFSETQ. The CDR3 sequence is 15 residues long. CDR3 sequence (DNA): TGCGCCAGCAGCTTGGGGGACAGGAGCTACAATGAGCAGTTCTTC. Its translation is CASSLGDRSYNEQFF.

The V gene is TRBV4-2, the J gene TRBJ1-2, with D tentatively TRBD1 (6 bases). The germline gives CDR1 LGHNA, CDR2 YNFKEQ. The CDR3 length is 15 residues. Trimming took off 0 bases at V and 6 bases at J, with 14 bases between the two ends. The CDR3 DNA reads TGTGCCAGCAGCCAAGATCGTACAGGGACTAATGGCTACACCTTC. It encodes CASSQDRTGTNGYTF.

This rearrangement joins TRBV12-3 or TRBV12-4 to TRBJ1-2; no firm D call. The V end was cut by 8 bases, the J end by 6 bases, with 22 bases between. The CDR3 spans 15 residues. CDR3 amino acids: CASGIGPLGLHGYTF. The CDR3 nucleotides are TGTGCCAGCGGAATCGGACCGCTGGGCCTCCATGGCTACACCTTC.

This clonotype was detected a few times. The DNA for the CDR3 is TGTGCCAGCAGGAAAACGACTAGCGGGACTAGCACAGATACGCAGTATTTT. Protein sequence: CASRKTTSGTSTDTQYF. The rearrangement uses TRBV2 and TRBJ2-3; TRBD2 matches at 11 bases. Losses at the gene ends were 6 bases for V and 0 bases for J; bases not matched to a gene: 8. The CDR3 consists of 17 residues. Germline CDR1 reads SNHLY; CDR2 reads FYNNEI.

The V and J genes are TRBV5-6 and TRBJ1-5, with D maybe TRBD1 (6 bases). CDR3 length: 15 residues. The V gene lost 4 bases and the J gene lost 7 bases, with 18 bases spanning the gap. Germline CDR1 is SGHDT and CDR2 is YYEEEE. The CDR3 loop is CASSRTGQGKQPQHF. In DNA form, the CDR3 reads TGTGCCAGCAGCCGCACGGGACAAGGAAAACAGCCCCAGCATTTT. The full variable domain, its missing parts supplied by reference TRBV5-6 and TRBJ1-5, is DAGVTQSPTHLIKTRGQQVTLRCSPKSGHDTVSWYQQALGQGPQFIFQYYEEEERQRGNFPDRFSGHQFPNYSSELNVNALLLGDSALYLCASSRTGQGKQPQHFGDGTRLSIL.

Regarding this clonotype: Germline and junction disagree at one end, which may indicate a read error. For the CDR3, the DNA is TGTGCCAGCAGCCTAACTATCGGGGCCAACGTCCTGACTTTC. This encodes CASSLTIGANVLTF. V gene TRBV7-3 combines with J gene TRBJ2-6; no reliable D call. The length of the CDR3 is 14 residues. Per the germline V gene, CDR1 is SGHTA and CDR2 is FQGTGA.

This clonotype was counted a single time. The CDR3 DNA reads as TGTGCCAGCAGCGTAGAACTTTTATGGGGCTACACCTTC. Its translation: CASSVELLWGYTF. This sequence joins TRBV7-2 and TRBJ1-2; D unresolved. The V gene lost 5 bases and the J gene lost 8 bases, with 15 bases spanning the gap. The CDR3 spans 13 residues. Germline V gene lookup returns CDR1 SGHTA and CDR2 FQGNSA.

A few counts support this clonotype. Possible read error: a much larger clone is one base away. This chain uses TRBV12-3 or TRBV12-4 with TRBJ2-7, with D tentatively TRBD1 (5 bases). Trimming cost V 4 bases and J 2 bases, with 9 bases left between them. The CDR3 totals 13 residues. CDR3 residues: CASSWQGPYEQYF. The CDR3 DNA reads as TGTGCCAGCAGTTGGCAGGGCCCCTACGAGCAGTACTTC.

The DNA of the CDR3 is TGTGCCACCAGCAGAGGCCGGGCCGGGTACAATGAGCAGTTCTTC. This encodes CATSRGRAGYNEQFF. V is TRBV15 and J is TRBJ2-1, with D unclear. V lost 1 base to trimming and J lost 4 bases, with 11 bases between them. This CDR3 has 15 residues. The germline V gene has CDR1 LNHNV and CDR2 YYDKDF (reference sequence). The complete variable domain, with remaining parts taken from reference TRBV15 and TRBJ2-1, reads DAMVIQNPRYQVTQFGKPVTLSCSQTLNHNVMYWYQQKSSQAPKLLFHYYDKDFNNEADTPDNFQSRRPNTSFCFLDIRSPGLGDTAMYLCATSRGRAGYNEQFFGPGTRLTVL.

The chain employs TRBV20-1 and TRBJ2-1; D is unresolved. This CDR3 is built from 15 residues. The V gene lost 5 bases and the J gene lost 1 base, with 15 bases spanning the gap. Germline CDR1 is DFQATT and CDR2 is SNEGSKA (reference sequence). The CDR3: CSARSYGRSYNEQFF. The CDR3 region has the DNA TGCAGTGCTCGGTCTTACGGCCGTTCCTACAATGAGCAGTTCTTC.

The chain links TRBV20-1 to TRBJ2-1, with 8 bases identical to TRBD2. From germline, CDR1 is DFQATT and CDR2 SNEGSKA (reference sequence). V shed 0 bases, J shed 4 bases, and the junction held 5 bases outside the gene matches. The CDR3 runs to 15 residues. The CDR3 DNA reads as TGCAGTGCTAGAGATCACTTAGCGGGATACAATGAGCAGTTCTTC. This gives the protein CSARDHLAGYNEQFF.

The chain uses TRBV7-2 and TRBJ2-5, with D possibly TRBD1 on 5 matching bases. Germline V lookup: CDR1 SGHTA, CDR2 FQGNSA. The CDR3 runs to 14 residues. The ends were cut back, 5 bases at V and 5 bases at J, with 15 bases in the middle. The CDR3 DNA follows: TGTGCCAGCAGCGTAGTGACAGCTGAGGAGACCCAGTACTTC. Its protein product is CASSVVTAEETQYF. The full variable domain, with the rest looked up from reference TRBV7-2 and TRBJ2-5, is GAGVSQSPSNKVTEKGKDVELRCDPISGHTALYWYRQSLGQGLEFLIYFQGNSAPDKSGLPSDRFSAERTGGSVSTLTIQRTQQEDSAVYLCASSVVTAEETQYFGPGTRLLVL.

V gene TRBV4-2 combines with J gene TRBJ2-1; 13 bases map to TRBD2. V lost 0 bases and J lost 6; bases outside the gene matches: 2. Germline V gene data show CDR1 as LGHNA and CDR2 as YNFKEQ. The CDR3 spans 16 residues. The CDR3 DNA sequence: TGTGCCAGCAGCCAAGATGGGACTAGCGGGGCCAATGAGCAGTTCTTC. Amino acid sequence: CASSQDGTSGANEQFF.

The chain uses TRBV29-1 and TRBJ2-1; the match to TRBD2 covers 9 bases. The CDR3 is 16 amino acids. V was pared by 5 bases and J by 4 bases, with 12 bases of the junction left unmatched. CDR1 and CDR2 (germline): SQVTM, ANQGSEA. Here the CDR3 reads CSVLGATSGEYNEQFF. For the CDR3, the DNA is TGCAGCGTTTTGGGGGCGACTAGCGGAGAATACAATGAGCAGTTCTTC.

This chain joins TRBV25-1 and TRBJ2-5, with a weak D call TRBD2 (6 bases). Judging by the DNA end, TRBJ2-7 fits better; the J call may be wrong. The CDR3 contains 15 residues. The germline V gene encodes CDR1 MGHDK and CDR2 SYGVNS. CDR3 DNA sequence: TGTGCCAGCAGTGAATATGGGGCGGGACTTAACGAGCAGTACTTC. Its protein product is CASSEYGAGLNEQYF.

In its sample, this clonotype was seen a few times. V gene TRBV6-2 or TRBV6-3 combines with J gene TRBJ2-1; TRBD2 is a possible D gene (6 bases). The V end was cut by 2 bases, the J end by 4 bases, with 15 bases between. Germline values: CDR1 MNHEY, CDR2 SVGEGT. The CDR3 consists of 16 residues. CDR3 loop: CASSYEAGGVYNEQFF. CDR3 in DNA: TGTGCCAGCAGTTACGAAGCAGGCGGGGTGTACAATGAGCAGTTCTTC.

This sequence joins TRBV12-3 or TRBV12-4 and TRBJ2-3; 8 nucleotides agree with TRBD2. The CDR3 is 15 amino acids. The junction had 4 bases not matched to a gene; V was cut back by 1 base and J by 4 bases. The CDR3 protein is CASSLGGGIADTQYF. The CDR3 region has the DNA TGTGCCAGCAGTTTAGGCGGGGGGATCGCAGATACGCAGTATTTT.